One sample yielded the 26 T cell receptor beta chains listed below, sequenced in a study of molecular identifiers for immune sequencing clone quantification (dated by TCRdb to about 2018). Preparation of the library involved PCR. The reads were generated on a NextSeq 500. Starting from the raw public reads, TCRdb applied fastp trimming at Q25, assembled clones with MiXCR and retained in-frame beta chains. Rows with one shared CDR3 protein collapse into an entry with the most common genes and DNA. The sample profile shows some 680,000 distinct CDR3 sequences; about 25% of them were found once. In total, the top ten clones hold approximately 0.75% of the sample. The specimen sequenced was naive CD8+ T cells from blood, with Jurkat cell RNA spiked in. The cell subset or site label of this sample denotes: FACS-sorted CD8+CD4-CCR7+CD45RA+ naive T cells. The receptor set was obtained from a human donor in good health. Some libraries in this study had Jurkat cell RNA spiked in.

V gene TRBV3-1 combines with J gene TRBJ2-7; D is unresolved. Germline assignment: CDR1 LGHDT and CDR2 YNNKEL (reference sequence). The CDR3 has 12 residues. V was cut by 4 bases and J by 7 bases, with 11 bases left in between. The CDR3 DNA reads as TGTGCCAGCAGCCTTCGTTCTACGGAGCAGTACTTC. Translated: CASSLRSTEQYF.

This clonotype came up many times. The chain couples TRBV15 to TRBJ2-3; D is ambiguous. Trimming left V 6 bases short and J 6 bases short, with 10 bases between. Germline loops: CDR1 LNHNV, CDR2 YYDKDF (reference sequence). This CDR3 is built from 12 residues. CDR3 protein: CATSTEPDTQYF. DNA for the CDR3: TGTGCCACCAGTACGGAGCCGGATACGCAGTATTTT. Full variable domain (missing parts from reference TRBV15 and TRBJ2-3): DAMVIQNPRYQVTQFGKPVTLSCSQTLNHNVMYWYQQKSSQAPKLLFHYYDKDFNNEADTPDNFQSRRPNTSFCFLDIRSPGLGDTAMYLCATSTEPDTQYFGPGTRLTVL.

This clonotype appeared many times. The J gene is TRBJ1-5, the V gene TRBV6-9, with 7 bases lining up with TRBD1. The V gene's germline CDR1 is MNHGY and CDR2 SVAAGI. The CDR3 has 19 residues. V was clipped by 5 bases and J by 0 bases; unmatched bases: 16. The CDR3 DNA sequence: TGTGCCAGCAGTGCCCTGCCACCGGGACAGTATTATAGCAATCAGCCCCAGCATTTT. This encodes CASSALPPGQYYSNQPQHF.

This clonotype was seen at least ten times. The V call is TRBV29-1, the J call TRBJ1-2; 8 positions match TRBD1. Germline loops: CDR1 SQVTM, CDR2 ANQGSEA. CDR3 length: 15 residues. The V gene end was trimmed by 3 bases and the J gene end by 4 bases; junction bases not matched to a gene: 10. CDR3 residues: CSVEGTGDLIYGYTF. The CDR3 DNA follows: TGCAGCGTTGAGGGGACAGGAGACTTAATCTATGGCTACACCTTC.

This clonotype was seen at least ten times. The chain has TRBV5-5 and TRBJ2-7; 7 positions agree with TRBD2. CDR3 length equals 17 residues. Germline V CDR1 and CDR2: SGHKS, YYEKEE (reference sequence). V shed 2 bases, J shed 3 bases, and the junction held 14 bases outside the gene matches. The CDR3 region has the DNA TGTGCCAGCAGCTTATGGGAACCGGGACTACACATCTACGAGCAGTACTTC. This translates into CASSLWEPGLHIYEQYF.

This clonotype was observed at least ten times. The chain uses TRBV6-4 and TRBJ2-4, with 12 bases aligning to TRBD1. Trimming took 8 bases from V and 0 from J; bases not matched to a gene: 8. CDR3 size: 17 residues. The V gene's germline CDR1 is MRHNA and CDR2 SNTAGT. The CDR3: CASYRDRGLGAKNIQYF. Here the CDR3 DNA reads TGTGCCAGCTACCGGGACAGGGGGCTAGGAGCCAAAAACATTCAGTACTTC.

With respect to this clonotype: Possible read error: a much larger clone is one base away. This chain links TRBV18 with TRBJ1-1; no firm D call. The CDR3 sequence is 12 residues long. CDR1 KGHSH and CDR2 LQKENI come from the germline V gene. The CDR3, as DNA: TGTGCCGGCTCACCCGGCCGACCTGAAGCTTTCTTT. Translating it yields CAGSPGRPEAFF.

In the case of this clonotype: Germline and junction disagree at one end, which may indicate a read error. The chain joins TRBV5-6 to TRBJ2-2, with D possibly matching TRBD2 (6 bases). This CDR3 has 16 residues. CDR1 and CDR2 from the germline V gene are SGHDT and YYEEEE. CDR3 residues: CASSLGEDPITGGLFF. The DNA for the CDR3 is TGTGCCAGCAGCTTGGGGGAGGACCCCATCACCGGGGGGCTGTTTTTT.

This clonotype was recorded at least ten times. This sequence joins TRBV28 and TRBJ2-3, with TRBD2 matching 11 bases. The CDR3 covers 15 residues. CDR1 is MDHEN, CDR2 SYDVKM, per germline. Trimming cost V 6 bases and J 4 bases; bases outside gene matches: 6. Here the CDR3 reads CASRQLAGVSDTQYF. CDR3 nucleotide sequence: TGTGCCAGCAGGCAACTAGCGGGAGTTTCAGATACGCAGTATTTT.

This clonotype appeared a few times. The rearrangement joins TRBV7-9 to TRBJ2-7; D is unresolved. V gave up 5 bases and J gave up 3 bases, with 20 bases separating them. The V gene's germline CDR1 is SEHNR and CDR2 FQNEAQ (reference sequence). CDR3 length: 16 residues. CDR3 nucleotides: TGTGCCAGCAGCCACTCCCGCTCCGAAACCTTCTACGAGCAGTACTTC. Amino acid sequence: CASSHSRSETFYEQYF.

The chain recombines TRBV19 with TRBJ2-5, with 7 bases aligning to TRBD2. V was clipped by 5 bases and J by 2 bases; unmatched bases: 8. CDR3 size: 15 residues. Germline loops: CDR1 LNHDA, CDR2 SQIVND (reference sequence). The CDR3 spells CASSPGGLAQETQYF. The CDR3 bases are TGTGCCAGTAGTCCCGGGGGGTTAGCTCAAGAGACCCAGTACTTC. The entire variable domain, with the rest obtained from reference TRBV19 and TRBJ2-5, is as follows: DGGITQSPKYLFRKEGQNVTLSCEQNLNHDAMYWYRQDPGQGLRLIYYSQIVNDFQKGDIAEGYSVSREKKESFPLTVTSAQKNPTAFYLCASSPGGLAQETQYFGPGTRLLVL.

A remark on this clonotype: Since a much larger clone is just one base distant, this may be a read error. The rearrangement links TRBV25-1 to TRBJ2-7; D remains unclear. In germline, CDR1 is MGHDK, CDR2 SYGVNS. This CDR3 comprises 14 residues. The V and J ends lost 7 bases and 2 bases respectively, with 15 bases between them. The CDR3 protein is CASMNIGSTYEQYF. CDR3 nucleotide sequence: TGTGCCAGCATGAATATCGGCTCCACCTACGAGCAGTACTTC.

This clonotype was picked up many times. The chain joins TRBV4-1 to TRBJ1-5; no clear D. CDR1 and CDR2 (germline): MGHRA, YSYEKL. The CDR3 has 14 amino acids. Trimming took off 0 bases at V and 4 bases at J, with 7 bases between the two ends. As DNA, the CDR3 is TGCGCCAGCAGCCAAGATAGGACGAATCAGCCCCAGCATTTT. Encoded protein: CASSQDRTNQPQHF.

The genes are TRBV10-1 and TRBJ2-5; 7 bases match TRBD2. V trimming: 4 bases; J trimming: 9 bases; junction bases outside the gene matches: 8. The CDR3 has 13 residues. Germline assignment: CDR1 WNHNN and CDR2 SYGVQD (reference sequence). Here the CDR3 DNA reads TGCGCCAGCAGTGGTGGGCCTCGGGAGGCCCAGTACTTC. It yields the protein CASSGGPREAQYF.

This clonotype has ten or more counts. The rearrangement uses TRBV7-9 and TRBJ2-7; D gene ambiguous. The germline gives CDR1 SEHNR, CDR2 FQNEAQ (reference sequence). V lost 0 bases and J 2 bases, leaving 8 bases between the germline ends. The CDR3 loop spans 14 amino acids. The CDR3 reads CASSLAAVAYEQYF. The CDR3 DNA is TGTGCCAGCAGCTTAGCCGCCGTGGCCTACGAGCAGTACTTC.

The chain is built from TRBV20-1 and TRBJ1-2; 7 positions match TRBD1. Per germline, CDR1 DFQATT and CDR2 SNEGSKA (reference sequence). The CDR3 length is 16 residues. V was pared by 0 bases and J by 2 bases, with 9 bases of the junction left unmatched. DNA for the CDR3: TGCAGTGCTAGAGATCTTAGGACAGGTTGGAACTATGGCTACACCTTC. It is translated as CSARDLRTGWNYGYTF.

The CDR3 DNA reads as TGTGCCTGGAGTTCGACAGGGGGCATTCAGCCCCAGCATTTT. This codes for CAWSSTGGIQPQHF. This chain connects TRBV30 to TRBJ1-5, with 10 nucleotides matching TRBD1. There are 14 residues in the CDR3. Germline loops: CDR1 GTSNPN, CDR2 SVGIG (reference sequence). V lost 2 bases, J lost 6 bases, and 4 bases stayed unmatched. The entire variable domain, with the rest obtained from reference TRBV30 and TRBJ1-5, is as follows: SQTIHQWPATLVQPVGSPLSLECTVEGTSNPNLYWYRQAAGRGLQLLFYSVGIGQISSEVPQNLSASRPQDRQFILSSKKLLLSDSGFYLCAWSSTGGIQPQHFGDGTRLSIL.

In this sample, this clonotype turned up many times. The chain joins TRBV6-2 or TRBV6-3 to TRBJ2-3; D remains ambiguous. Germline V CDR1 and CDR2: MNHEY, SVGEGT. The CDR3 extends over 12 amino acids. Deletions cut 2 bases from V and 6 bases from J, with 6 bases between. This CDR3 is CASSYARDTQYF. CDR3 DNA sequence: TGTGCCAGCAGTTACGCTCGGGATACGCAGTATTTT.

This clonotype came up a few times. V and J are TRBV30 and TRBJ1-1, with D possibly TRBD1 on 6 matching bases. Germline V CDR1 and CDR2: GTSNPN, SVGIG (reference sequence). CDR3 length: 13 amino acids. V was pared by 7 bases and J by 0 bases, with 12 bases between. The CDR3 DNA is TGTGCCTCCGAGGGGGGCTTGAACACTGAAGCTTTCTTT. Protein product: CASEGGLNTEAFF. Filled out from reference TRBV30 and TRBJ1-1, the complete variable domain reads SQTIHQWPATLVQPVGSPLSLECTVEGTSNPNLYWYRQAAGRGLQLLFYSVGIGQISSEVPQNLSASRPQDRQFILSSKKLLLSDSGFYLCASEGGLNTEAFFGQGTRLTVV.

This clonotype was picked up many times. The chain uses TRBV6-2 or TRBV6-3 and TRBJ2-3; tentative D call: TRBD2 (5 bases). The CDR3 is made up of 14 amino acids. The germline V gene encodes CDR1 MNHEY and CDR2 SVGEGT. Trimming left V 5 bases short and J 4 bases short, with 13 bases between. DNA for the CDR3: TGTGCCAGCAGTCCGGGATCCTGGGCAGATACGCAGTATTTT. This encodes CASSPGSWADTQYF.

As regards this clonotype: A read error is possible here, since a much larger clone lies one base away. The chain is built from TRBV27 and TRBJ1-6, with D unresolved. The CDR3 is 12 residues long. Germline V gives CDR1 MNHEY, CDR2 SMNVEV (reference sequence). V was shortened by 5 bases and J by 10 bases, with 9 bases between the two germline ends. CDR3 coding DNA: TGTGCCAGCAGTCCCGGGGAGTCACCCCTCCACTTT. Protein: CASSPGESPLHF.

This clonotype was seen a few times. Since a much larger clone is just one base distant, this may be a read error. The gene calls are TRBV28 and TRBJ1-1; D may be TRBD1 (5 bases). The germline gives CDR1 MDHEN, CDR2 SYDVKM. This CDR3 has 15 residues. For the CDR3, the DNA is TGTGCCGGCAGTCCACCCGGGACCTTAAACACTGAAGCTTTCTTT. Translation gives CAGSPPGTLNTEAFF.

The chain is built from TRBV27 and TRBJ1-5; 11 bases line up with TRBD1. The CDR3 totals 16 residues. CDR1 and CDR2 (germline): MNHEY, SMNVEV (reference sequence). After removal of 5 bases from V and 1 base from J, the junction contained 4 bases not matched to a gene. CDR3 bases: TGTGCCAGCAGTGGGACAGGGGGGCCCAGCAATCAGCCCCAGCATTTT. This translates into CASSGTGGPSNQPQHF.

This clonotype was detected ten times or more. CDR3 DNA: TGCGCCAGCAGCCAAGATCGAGGCCGGTCCTACGAGCAGTACTTC. Amino acids: CASSQDRGRSYEQYF. V gene TRBV4-1 combines with J gene TRBJ2-7, with D unclear. The V gene's germline CDR1 is MGHRA and CDR2 YSYEKL. Trimming pared 0 bases from V and 1 base from J, leaving 10 bases between. The CDR3 spans 15 residues.

This clonotype was recorded many times. The chain combines TRBV27 with TRBJ2-2; D gene uncertain. Germline V gene data show CDR1 as MNHEY and CDR2 as SMNVEV (reference sequence). V lost 3 bases, J lost 3 bases, and 14 bases lay in between. The CDR3 loop spans 16 amino acids. In nucleotides, the CDR3 is TGTGCCAGCAGTTTCGCGACGGCGATGGACACCGGGGAGCTGTTTTTT. Translation gives CASSFATAMDTGELFF.

Details on this clonotype: A clone one base away is much larger, so this may be a read error. The V gene is TRBV6-1, the J gene TRBJ2-3; a weak D match, TRBD2 (5 bases). The CDR3 totals 15 residues. Germline CDR1 reads MNHNS; CDR2 reads SASEGT. The CDR3 protein is CAGSELGPSTDTQYF. CDR3 DNA: TGTGCCGGCAGTGAACTAGGCCCTAGCACAGATACGCAGTATTTT.